These T cell receptor beta chains were read from a single sample in a study of cytomegalovirus exposure and HLA in healthy donors. Measured with immunoSEQ multiplex PCR; TCRdb has only the in-frame clones, and not every one. The data hold about 200,000 clones, with around 77% observed a single time. Sequencing used PBMCs. All receptors come from a woman younger than 45 in good health and CMV-seronegative. The CDR3 runs from the conserved cysteine through the conserved F or W. The D gene is left open where the match is weak. Rows give clone size only sometimes, using once, few, many, or a class for an expanded clone.

V	size	J	D	CDR3	DNA
TRBV5-1	few	TRBJ1-5	.	CASSLVGGDQPQHF	TGCGCCAGCAGCTTGGTAGGGGGTGATCAGCCCCAGCATTTT
TRBV29-1	.	TRBJ1-2	.	CSGLLRGYGYTF	TGCAGCGGCCTGCTCCGGGGCTATGGCTACACCTTC
TRBV5-8	once	TRBJ2-2	.	CASSLGLSGELFF	TGTGCCAGCAGCTTGGGGCTCTCCGGGGAGCTGTTTTTT
TRBV9	.	TRBJ1-6	.	CASSVKGVGISPLHF	TGTGCCAGCAGCGTCAAGGGGGTTGGAATTTCACCCCTCCACTTT
TRBV7-2	.	TRBJ2-3	.	CASSPQTDTQYF	TGTGCCAGCAGCCCTCAGACAGATACGCAGTATTTT
TRBV7-2	.	TRBJ2-7	TRBD2	CASSAMDRPGGEQYF	TGTGCCAGCAGCGCAATGGACCGACCGGGGGGCGAGCAGTACTTC
TRBV6-1	once	TRBJ1-5	TRBD1	CASSGTGGGNQPQHF	TGTGCCAGCAGTGGGACAGGGGGCGGGAATCAGCCCCAGCATTTT
TRBV9	.	TRBJ1-6	.	CASSDRDSPLHF	TGTGCCAGCAGCGACAGGGATTCACCCCTCCACTTT
TRBV2	.	TRBJ2-7	.	CASRQLYEQYF	TGTGCCAGCAGACAGCTCTACGAGCAGTACTTC
TRBV29-1	.	TRBJ2-3	TRBD1	CSVAIGQDPTDTQYF	TGCAGCGTTGCCATCGGACAGGATCCGACAGATACGCAGTATTTT
TRBV7-3	.	TRBJ2-1	.	CASSLNGGTNEQFF	TGTGCCAGCAGCTTAAACGGAGGGACCAATGAGCAGTTCTTC
TRBV7-9	.	TRBJ2-2	.	CSSSLYTSTGELFF	TGTTCCAGCAGCTTATATACGAGCACCGGGGAGCTGTTTTTT
TRBV29-1	.	TRBJ1-2	.	CSQLRDGGKSDYGYTF	TGCAGCCAACTACGGGATGGGGGGAAAAGTGACTATGGCTACACCTTC
TRBV30	.	TRBJ1-1	.	CAWTLDSLTEAFF	TGTGCCTGGACCCTAGACAGCCTCACTGAAGCTTTCTTT
TRBV6-1	once	TRBJ2-7	.	CATNRAYEQYF	TGTGCCACAAACAGGGCCTACGAGCAGTACTTC
TRBV5-1	.	TRBJ1-2	TRBD1	CASSFTGDSNYGYTF	TGCGCCAGCAGCTTTACAGGGGACTCTAACTATGGCTACACCTTC
TRBV6-5	.	TRBJ1-1	.	CASRETALGTEAFF	TGTGCCAGCAGAGAGACAGCCCTGGGAACTGAAGCTTTCTTT
TRBV4-1	.	TRBJ1-1	.	CASSQEGRTEAFF	TGCGCCAGCAGCCAAGAGGGGCGTACTGAAGCTTTCTTT
TRBV6-1	.	TRBJ2-7	.	CASSDSSYEQYF	TGTGCCAGCAGTGATAGCTCCTACGAGCAGTACTTC
TRBV10-3	.	TRBJ2-6	.	CAISAQGSGANVLTF	TGTGCCATCAGTGCGCAGGGGTCTGGGGCCAACGTCCTGACTTTC
TRBV4-1	.	TRBJ2-3	TRBD2	CASSLGTSGADTQYF	TGCGCCAGCAGCCTCGGGACTAGCGGGGCAGATACGCAGTATTTT
TRBV19	.	TRBJ1-4	TRBD1	CASSPLTGSGEKLFF	TGTGCCAGTAGCCCTTTGACAGGGAGTGGTGAAAAACTGTTTTTT
TRBV6-4	.	TRBJ1-1	.	CASSQNMNTEAFF	TGTGCCAGCAGCCAAAACATGAACACTGAAGCTTTCTTT
TRBV19	.	TRBJ2-3	.	CASSTSTDTQYF	TGTGCCAGTAGCACTAGCACAGATACGCAGTATTTT
TRBV28	few	TRBJ2-7	TRBD2	CASSFWSRDYSYEQYF	TGTGCCAGCAGCTTTTGGAGCCGGGACTACTCCTACGAGCAGTACTTC
TRBV30	.	TRBJ1-1	TRBD1	CAWSVLGGNRGAFF	TGTGCCTGGAGTGTACTAGGGGGAAACAGGGGGGCTTTCTTT
TRBV6-1	.	TRBJ2-5	.	CASSENPGVRETQYF	TGTGCCAGCAGTGAGAACCCAGGGGTAAGAGAGACCCAGTACTTC
TRBV5-1	.	TRBJ2-7	.	CASSLRDSAYEQYF	TGCGCCAGCAGCCTCCGGGACTCAGCCTACGAGCAGTACTTC
TRBV6-5	few	TRBJ2-7	.	CASSRGVTGREQYF	TGTGCCAGCAGCCGCGGGGTAACGGGGCGCGAGCAGTACTTC
TRBV6-6	few	TRBJ2-7	.	CASSYSIGGGEQYF	TGTGCCAGCAGTTACTCGATTGGGGGCGGGGAGCAGTACTTC
TRBV30	.	TRBJ1-4	.	CAWSQDSLAWGGLFF	TGTGCCTGGAGTCAGGACAGCCTAGCTTGGGGGGGACTGTTTTTT
TRBV7-6	.	TRBJ2-7	.	CASSFLSGSSYEQYF	TGTGCCAGCAGCTTCCTAAGCGGTAGCTCCTACGAGCAGTACTTC
TRBV10-1	.	TRBJ2-7	.	CASSEGPEQYF	TGCGCCAGCAGTGAGGGCCCCGAGCAGTACTTC